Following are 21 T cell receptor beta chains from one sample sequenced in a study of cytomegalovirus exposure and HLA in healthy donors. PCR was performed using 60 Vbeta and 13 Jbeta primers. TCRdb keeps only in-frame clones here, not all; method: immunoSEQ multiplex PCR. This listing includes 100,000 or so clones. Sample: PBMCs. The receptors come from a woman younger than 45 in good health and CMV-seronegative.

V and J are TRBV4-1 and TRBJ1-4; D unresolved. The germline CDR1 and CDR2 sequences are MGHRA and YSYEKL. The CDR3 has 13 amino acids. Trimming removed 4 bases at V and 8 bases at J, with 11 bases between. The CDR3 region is CASSPTAGEKLFF. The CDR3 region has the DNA TGCGCCAGCAGCCCCACGGCGGGGGAAAAACTGTTTTTT.

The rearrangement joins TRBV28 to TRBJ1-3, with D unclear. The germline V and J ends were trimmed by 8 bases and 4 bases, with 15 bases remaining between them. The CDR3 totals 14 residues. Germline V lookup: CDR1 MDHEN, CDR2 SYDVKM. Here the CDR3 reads CASSSSPGGNTIYF. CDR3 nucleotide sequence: TGTGCCAGCTCCTCGAGTCCGGGGGGAAACACCATATATTTT.

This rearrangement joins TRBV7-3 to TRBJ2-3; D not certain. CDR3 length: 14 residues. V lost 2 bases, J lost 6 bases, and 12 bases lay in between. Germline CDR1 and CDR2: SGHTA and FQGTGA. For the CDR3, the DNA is TGTGCCAGCAGCTTATCCCCCGTTATGGATACGCAGTATTTT. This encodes CASSLSPVMDTQYF.

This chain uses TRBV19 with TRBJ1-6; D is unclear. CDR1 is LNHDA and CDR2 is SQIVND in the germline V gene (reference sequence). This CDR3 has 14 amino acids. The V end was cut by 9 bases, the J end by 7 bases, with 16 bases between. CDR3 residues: CASKREAMNSPLHF. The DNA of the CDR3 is TGTGCCAGCAAGAGGGAAGCAATGAATTCACCCCTCCACTTT.

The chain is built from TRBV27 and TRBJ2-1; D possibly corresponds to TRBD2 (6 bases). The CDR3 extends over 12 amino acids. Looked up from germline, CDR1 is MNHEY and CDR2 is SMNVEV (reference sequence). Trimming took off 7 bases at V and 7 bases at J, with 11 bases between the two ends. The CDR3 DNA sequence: TGTGCCAGCAACGGGGGAGGTAATGAGCAGTTCTTC. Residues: CASNGGGNEQFF.

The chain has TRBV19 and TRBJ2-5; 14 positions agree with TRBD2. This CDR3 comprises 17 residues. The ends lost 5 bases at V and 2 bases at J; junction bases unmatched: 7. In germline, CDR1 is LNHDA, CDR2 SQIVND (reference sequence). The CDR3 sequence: CASSGGGLAGAQETQYF. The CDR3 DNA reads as TGTGCCAGTAGTGGAGGGGGACTAGCGGGAGCTCAAGAGACCCAGTACTTC.

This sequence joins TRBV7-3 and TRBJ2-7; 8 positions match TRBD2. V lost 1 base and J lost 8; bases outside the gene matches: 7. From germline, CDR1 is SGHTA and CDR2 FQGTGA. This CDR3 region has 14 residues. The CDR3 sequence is CASSLRRGDQKQYF. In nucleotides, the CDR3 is TGTGCCAGCAGCTTAAGGCGGGGGGATCAGAAGCAGTACTTC.

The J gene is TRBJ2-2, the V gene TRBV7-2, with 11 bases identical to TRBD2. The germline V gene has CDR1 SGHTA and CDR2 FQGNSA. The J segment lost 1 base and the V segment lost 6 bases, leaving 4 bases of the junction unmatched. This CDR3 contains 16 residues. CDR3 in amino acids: CASRWTSGQNTGELFF. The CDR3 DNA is TGTGCCAGCAGGTGGACTAGCGGGCAGAACACCGGGGAGCTGTTTTTT.

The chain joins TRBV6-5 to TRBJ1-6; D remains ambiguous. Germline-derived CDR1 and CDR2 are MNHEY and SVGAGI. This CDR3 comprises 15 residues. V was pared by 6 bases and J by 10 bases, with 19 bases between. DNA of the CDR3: TGTGCCAGCAGCTTCGGGGATCACTTGCAATCACCCCTCCACTTT. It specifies CASSFGDHLQSPLHF.

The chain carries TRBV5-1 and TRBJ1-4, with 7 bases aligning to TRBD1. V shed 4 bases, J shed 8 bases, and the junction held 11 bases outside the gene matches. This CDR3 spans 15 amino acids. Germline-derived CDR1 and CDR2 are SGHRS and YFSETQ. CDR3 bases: TGCGCCAGCAGCACTAACAGGGGATCGGAGGAAAAACTGTTTTTT. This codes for CASSTNRGSEEKLFF. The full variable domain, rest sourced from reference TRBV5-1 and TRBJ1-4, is KAGVTQTPRYLIKTRGQQVTLSCSPISGHRSVSWYQQTPGQGLQFLFEYFSETQRNKGNFPGRFSGRQFSNSRSEMNVSTLELGDSALYLCASSTNRGSEEKLFFGSGTQLSVL.

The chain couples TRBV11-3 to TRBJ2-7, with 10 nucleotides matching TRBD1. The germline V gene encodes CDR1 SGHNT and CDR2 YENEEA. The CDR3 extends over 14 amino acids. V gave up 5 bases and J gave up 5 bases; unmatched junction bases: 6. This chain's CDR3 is CASSPRTGGNEQYF. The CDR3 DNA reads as TGTGCCAGCAGCCCCCGGACAGGGGGTAACGAGCAGTACTTC.

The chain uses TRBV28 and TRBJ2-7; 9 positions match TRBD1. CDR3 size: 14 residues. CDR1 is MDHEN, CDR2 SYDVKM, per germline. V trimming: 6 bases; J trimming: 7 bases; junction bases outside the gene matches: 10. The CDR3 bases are TGTGCCAGCAGGACTCTCGGGACAGGGAGTGAGCAGTACTTC. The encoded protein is CASRTLGTGSEQYF.

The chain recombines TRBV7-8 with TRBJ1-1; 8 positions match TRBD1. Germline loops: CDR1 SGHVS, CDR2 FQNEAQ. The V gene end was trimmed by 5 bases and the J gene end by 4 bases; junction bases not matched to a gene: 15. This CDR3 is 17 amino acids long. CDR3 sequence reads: CASSLGTGPMMGTEAFF. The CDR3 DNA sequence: TGTGCCAGCAGCCTAGGGACAGGTCCTATGATGGGCACTGAAGCTTTCTTT.

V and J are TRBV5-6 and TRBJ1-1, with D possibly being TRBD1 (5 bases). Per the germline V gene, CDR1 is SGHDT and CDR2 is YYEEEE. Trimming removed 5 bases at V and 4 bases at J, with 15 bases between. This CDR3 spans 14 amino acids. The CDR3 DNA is TGTGCCAGCAGTTCAGGGCCCTTGACCACTGAAGCTTTCTTT. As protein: CASSSGPLTTEAFF.

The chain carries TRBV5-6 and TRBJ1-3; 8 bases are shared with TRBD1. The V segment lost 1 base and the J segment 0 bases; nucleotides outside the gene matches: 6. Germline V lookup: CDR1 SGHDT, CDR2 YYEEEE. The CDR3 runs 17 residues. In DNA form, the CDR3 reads TGTGCCAGCAGCTTGATGGGACAGGTCTACTCTGGAAACACCATATATTTT. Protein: CASSLMGQVYSGNTIYF.

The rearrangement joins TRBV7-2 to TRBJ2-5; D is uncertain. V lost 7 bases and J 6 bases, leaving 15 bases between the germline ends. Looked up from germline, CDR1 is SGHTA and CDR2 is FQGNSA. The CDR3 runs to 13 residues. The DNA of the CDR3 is TGTGCCAGCACTTCTGACCACAGCCAGACCCAGTACTTC. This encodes CASTSDHSQTQYF.

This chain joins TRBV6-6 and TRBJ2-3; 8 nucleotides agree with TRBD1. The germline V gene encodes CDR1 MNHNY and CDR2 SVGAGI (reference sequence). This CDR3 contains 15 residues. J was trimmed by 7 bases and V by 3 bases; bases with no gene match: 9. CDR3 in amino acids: CASSYGQGAPNTQYF. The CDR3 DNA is TGTGCCAGCAGTTATGGGCAGGGGGCGCCGAATACGCAGTATTTT.

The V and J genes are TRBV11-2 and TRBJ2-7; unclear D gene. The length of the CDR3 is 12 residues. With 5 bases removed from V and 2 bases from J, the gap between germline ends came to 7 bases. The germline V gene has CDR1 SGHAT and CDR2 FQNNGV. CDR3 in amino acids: CASSPGPYEQYF. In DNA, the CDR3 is TGTGCCAGCAGCCCCGGTCCCTACGAGCAGTACTTC.

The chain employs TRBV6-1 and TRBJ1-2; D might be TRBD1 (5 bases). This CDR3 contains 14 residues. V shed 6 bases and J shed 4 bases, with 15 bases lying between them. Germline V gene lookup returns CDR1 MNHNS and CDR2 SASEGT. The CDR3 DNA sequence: TGTGCCAGCAGAAGGGCAGGGTATAGCTATGGCTACACCTTC. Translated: CASRRAGYSYGYTF.

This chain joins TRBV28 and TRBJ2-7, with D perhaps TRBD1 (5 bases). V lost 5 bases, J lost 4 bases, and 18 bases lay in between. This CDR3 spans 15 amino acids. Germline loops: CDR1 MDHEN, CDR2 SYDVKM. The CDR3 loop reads CASSIRVTVSYEQYF. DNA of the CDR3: TGTGCCAGCAGTATCAGGGTGACAGTTTCTTACGAGCAGTACTTC.

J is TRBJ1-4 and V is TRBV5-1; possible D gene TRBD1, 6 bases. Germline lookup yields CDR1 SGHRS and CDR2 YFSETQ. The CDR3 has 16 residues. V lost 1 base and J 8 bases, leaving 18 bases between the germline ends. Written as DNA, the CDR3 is TGCGCCAGCAGCTTGCTCGGGCAACTCCAGGGGGAAAAACTGTTTTTT. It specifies CASSLLGQLQGEKLFF.